This T cell receptor (beta chain) was recovered during a study of vaccination and CD4 T cells after COVID-19. Study information: Recovered patients in the cohort numbered six men and four women, two of them Hispanic. Cultures designated as controls were supplied with a CEFX pool, an HIV-1 Nef pool, or no peptide. Study-level findings and limits: A median of around 90% of reactive clones, in convalescent patients, became evident only post-vaccination.

Researchers used the Oncomine TCR Beta short-read assay to sequence DNA from cultured CD4+ T cells. TCRdb re-called the PCR reads with MiXCR, one entry per CDR3 protein. Here the sample spans about 6,600 distinct CDR3 sequences, around 29% being singletons. Comments on this clonotype: The antigen is undetermined.

Treatment denoted: 10-day PBMC culture with coronavirus spike peptide pools or control peptides (ViraFEST assay). CD4+ T lymphocytes from the unexposed donor were collected before the COVID-19 pandemic (2011-2018). CDR1 is KGHDR and CDR2 is SFDVKD in the germline V gene. V dropped 9 bases and J dropped 5; count of bases not matched to a gene: 13. The CDR3 runs 15 residues. The receptor was isolated from a human donor in good health. Sequencing was performed on CD4+ T cells from blood, cultured in vitro. The chain links TRBV24-1 to TRBJ2-5, with 8 bases that match TRBD1. The CDR3 DNA is TGTGCCACCCAGGGGGCAGGCTCGTTTTGGGAGACCCAGTACTTC. Translated, it gives CATQGAGSFWETQYF.